The T cell receptor (beta chain) described here comes from a study of CD8+CD57+ T cells in acquired aplastic anemia. Background on the study: DNA per sorted CD4+ or CD8+ sample ranged about 0.2 to 27.4 ug, averaging roughly 3.3 ug. Overall study findings and caveats: Approximately 30 CD8+ CDR3 sequences were shared between patients and controls. No significant patient-versus-control difference appeared in CD8+ Simpson's diversity.

The TCR beta profiling, which covered VDJ combination and CDR3 sequence, was carried out using genomic DNA as the template. TCRdb redid the calling of the reads with MiXCR, one entry per CDR3 protein. The table has over 150,000 distinct CDR3 sequences, 63% seen once. This clonotype appeared a single time. Its antigen is undetermined. An end of the junction does not agree with germline; a read error may underlie this. Selection for sequencing was limited to patients who had shown CD8+CD57+ cell expansion by flow cytometry. Patients had undergone no therapy by the time their blood was sampled. Per germline, CDR1 SGHRS and CDR2 YFSETQ. The CDR3 runs 14 residues.

V and J are TRBV5-1 and TRBJ2-1; TRBD2 agrees at 12 bases. The source material was sorted CD4+, CD8+, or CD8+CD57+ T cells (not recorded which) from PBMCs. This sequence was found in a human donor with aplastic anemia. CDR3 sequence: CASSSRTSGVEHFF. CDR3 bases: TGCGCCAGCAGCTCGAGGACTAGCGGGGTCGAGCATTTCTTC.